These 14 T cell receptor beta chains originate from one sample sequenced in a study of CD8+ T cells in alopecia areata. Extraction of RNA preceded its reverse transcription into cDNA, which served as the sequencing template. Repertoires were generated with immunoSEQ multiplex PCR, while TCRdb's copy carries only in-frame clones and drops some. Observed are approximately 280,000 clones, no singletons, with the top ten taking roughly 1.2%. CD4, CD8alpha, NKG2D, NKG2ACE and other markers were used to sort pooled cutaneous lymph node cells. The sample consisted of CD4+ T cells sorted from a lymph node. The receptors stem from a C3H/HeJ mouse with alopecia areata. For the strain, the MHC haplotype given is H2-k.

Note on this clone: All gene names here are mouse names. The read falls 4 residues short of the CDR3 end, and the missing part is taken from the germline J gene. The gene calls are TRBV13-2 and TRBJ2-7; D not certain. The germline CDR1 and CDR2 sequences are NNHNN and SYGAGS (reference sequence). This CDR3 contains 14 residues. Between the trimmed V and J ends, which lost 0 bases and 1 base, there was a span of 8 bases. The CDR3: CASGDARQSYEQYF. The CDR3 DNA, read in part, is TGTGCCAGCGGTGATGCGAGACAATCCTAT.

This clone was seen a handful of times. These gene names are mouse names. The read falls 4 residues short of the CDR3 end, and the missing part is taken from the germline J gene. This chain uses TRBV17 with TRBJ1-1; a possible D gene is TRBD1 (6 bases). Per germline, CDR1 MNHDT and CDR2 YYDKIL. With 0 bases removed from V and 1 base from J, the gap between germline ends came to 12 bases. The CDR3 has 16 amino acids. CDR3 DNA (partial): TGTGCTAGCAGTAGAGAGGGGGGGCGCAGAAACACA. The encoded protein is CASSREGGRRNT. The full-length CDR3 reads as CASSREGGRRNTEVFF.

This clone turned up a few times. The gene names given are mouse names. The CDR3 extends 3 residues past the end of the read, so its final part is completed from the germline J gene. The V and J genes are TRBV19 and TRBJ1-6, with TRBD1 as a possible D gene (6 bases). TRBJ1-6 falls under the ORF class, with uncertain function. Trimming pared 4 bases from V and 7 bases from J, leaving 9 bases between. CDR1 is FNHDT and CDR2 is SITEND in the germline V gene (reference sequence). The CDR3 is made up of 13 amino acids. CDR3 bases read: TGTGCCAGCAGTCTGACAGGCAATTCGCCC. Protein product: CASSLTGNSP. The whole CDR3 protein reads CASSLTGNSPLYF.

To note about this clone: Gene names denote mouse genes. The CDR3 goes on 4 residues after the read ends, and that part is filled in from the germline J gene. The chain couples TRBV13-1 to TRBJ1-2; maybe TRBD1 (5 bases). This CDR3 has 15 residues. Trimming left V 0 bases short and J 0 bases short, with 9 bases between. Germline CDR1 and CDR2: NSHNY and SYGAGN. The CDR3 DNA, read in part, is TGTGCCAGCAGTGATGCCGACAGCCCAAACTCC. Protein: CASSDADSPNS. In full, the CDR3 is CASSDADSPNSDYTF.

As to this clone: Since a much larger clone is just one base distant, this may be a read error. Mouse names are used for the genes. The CDR3 end is not reached by the read, which stops 4 residues before it; the germline J gene fills it in. This specimen includes other DNA sequences encoding the same CDR3. The chain joins TRBV13-1 to TRBJ2-1; the match to TRBD2 covers 10 bases. The CDR3 length is 14 residues. Looked up from germline, CDR1 is NSHNY and CDR2 is SYGAGN. The V and J ends lost 5 bases and 2 bases, in that order; junction bases with no gene match: 1. The CDR3 loop is CASRGTGDYAEQFF. Partial CDR3 DNA: TGTGCCAGCAGGGGGACTGGGGACTATGCT.

This clone was seen only a few times. Germline and genes: mouse. Read sequence stops 4 residues before the CDR3 end, and the germline J gene provides the missing end. The chain couples TRBV17 to TRBJ2-5; 8 bases align to TRBD2. CDR1 and CDR2 from the germline V gene are MNHDT and YYDKIL. CDR3 length: 14 amino acids. CDR3 in amino acids: CASRTGGIGDTQYF. The covered CDR3 bases are TGTGCTAGCAGAACTGGGGGAATCGGAGAC.

This clone came up a few times. Here the gene names and germline are mouse. The read stops 4 residues short of the end of the CDR3; the missing end is completed from the germline J gene. Other DNA sequences in this specimen translate into the identical CDR3. The chain links TRBV13-3 to TRBJ2-3, with a weak D call TRBD2 (6 bases). V shed 3 bases and J shed 0 bases, with 11 bases lying between them. This CDR3 is 15 amino acids long. CDR1 is NNHDY and CDR2 is SYVADS in the germline V gene. CDR3 protein: CASSGLGSSAETLYF. The sequenced part of the CDR3 DNA is TGTGCCAGCAGTGGGCTGGGGTCTAGTGCAGAA.

Regarding this clone: The gene names here belong to mouse. The read finishes 4 residues shy of the CDR3 end, and the germline J gene is used to complete it. Other DNA sequences in the sample encode the same CDR3. The chain carries TRBV13-1 and TRBJ1-1; D may be TRBD1 (6 bases). Germline V gives CDR1 NSHNY, CDR2 SYGAGN. With 5 bases removed from V and 1 base from J, the gap between germline ends came to 6 bases. There are 12 residues in the CDR3. CDR3 bases read: TGTGCCAGCAGGGGACAAAACACA. It codes for CASRGQNT. The whole CDR3 sequence reads CASRGQNTEVFF.

This clone has more than one count but fewer than ten. Genes and germline are mouse. The read terminates 4 residues ahead of where the CDR3 ends, so the germline J gene completes it. J is TRBJ2-1 and V is TRBV1; maybe TRBD1 (6 bases). V was cut by 0 bases and J by 2 bases, with 11 bases left in between. From germline, CDR1 is NSQYPW and CDR2 LRSPGD (reference sequence). The CDR3 runs to 16 residues. The CDR3 reads CTCSADKEGDYAEQFF. The sequenced CDR3 bases are TGCACCTGCAGTGCAGATAAGGAGGGGGACTATGCT.

This clone was detected only a few times. Mouse gene names apply. The CDR3 end falls 4 residues outside the read, so it is completed with the germline J gene. V gene TRBV13-2 combines with J gene TRBJ2-5, with 11 bases that match TRBD1. The V segment lost 0 bases and the J segment 2 bases; nucleotides outside the gene matches: 5. This CDR3 comprises 17 residues. Germline V gene sequence: CDR1 NNHNN, CDR2 SYGAGS (reference sequence). CDR3 loop: CASGDAGTGGSQDTQYF. The sequenced part of the CDR3 DNA is TGTGCCAGCGGTGATGCCGGGACAGGGGGTTCCCAAGAC.

There are a few counts of this clone. Gene names and germline refer to mouse. The read ends 4 residues before the CDR3 terminus; that terminus is restored from the germline J gene. Other DNA sequences of this sample code for an identical CDR3. The genes are TRBV13-1 and TRBJ1-1; 11 positions match TRBD1. The J segment lost 2 bases and the V segment lost 5 bases, leaving 5 bases of the junction unmatched. This CDR3 region has 15 residues. CDR1 and CDR2 from the germline V gene are NSHNY and SYGAGN. CDR3 DNA (partial): TGTGCCAGCAGCGCAGGGACAGGGGGTAACACA. Encoded protein: CASSAGTGGNT. The complete CDR3 protein is CASSAGTGGNTEVFF.

Worth noting for this clone: Genes here carry mouse names. The read falls 4 residues short of the CDR3 end, and the missing part is taken from the germline J gene. The gene calls are TRBV5 and TRBJ2-1; the match to TRBD2 covers 9 bases. Germline values: CDR1 LGHNA, CDR2 YNLKQL (reference sequence). The trim removed 4 bases at V and 0 bases at J, leaving 4 bases unmatched. CDR3 size: 16 residues. CDR3 bases read: TGTGCCAGCAGCCCTCGGACTGGGGTTAACTATGCT. Protein product: CASSPRTGVNYA. The entire CDR3 sequence reads CASSPRTGVNYAEQFF.

As concerns this clone: The gene names given are mouse names. The read stops 4 residues short of the end of the CDR3; the missing end is completed from the germline J gene. The V and J genes are TRBV14 and TRBJ2-5, with 7 bases that match TRBD1. Germline trimming cut 0 bases from V and 3 bases from J; bases unmatched to any gene: 4. Germline V gene sequence: CDR1 SGHDT, CDR2 FRDEAV. The CDR3 extends over 15 amino acids. CDR3 DNA, as far as it was read: TGTGCCAGCAGTTTCTCCGGGACAGATCAAGAC. It is translated as CASSFSGTDQD. The whole CDR3 region reads CASSFSGTDQDTQYF.

This clone was counted a few times. Gene names and germline refer to mouse. This chain's CDR3 is CAGGTGGSSQNTLYF. The part of the CDR3 DNA that was read is TGTGCTGGCGGGACTGGGGGCTCTAGTCAAAAC. The rearrangement joins TRBV29 to TRBJ2-4, with 11 bases aligning to TRBD2. The CDR3 end falls 4 residues outside the read, so it is completed with the germline J gene. The V segment lost 11 bases and the J segment 0 bases; nucleotides outside the gene matches: 7. Per the germline V gene, CDR1 is MSHET and CDR2 is SYDVDS. The CDR3 totals 15 residues.